The 26 T cell receptor beta chains below come from one sample, sequenced in a study of CD8+CD57+ T cells in acquired aplastic anemia (dated by TCRdb to the late 2010s). The sample was run on an Illumina HiSeq 2000. Genomic DNA was used as template for profiling of TCR beta VDJ combinations and CDR3 sequences. The public reads were reanalyzed by TCRdb: fastp trimming at Q25, MiXCR alignment, in-frame beta chains only. Every CDR3 protein is listed once, alongside the most common genes and DNA of its rows. This sample lists around 400,000 distinct CDR3 sequences; under 80% were detected once. The top ten clonotypes cover less than 4% of the sample. The sample taken for sequencing was sorted CD4+, CD8+, or CD8+CD57+ T cells (not recorded which) from PBMCs. All receptors derive from a human donor in good health, serving as a control.

Turning to this clonotype: Because it lacks the conserved phenylalanine or tryptophan at the end, this CDR3 is likely a read error. The chain recombines TRBV10-3 with TRBJ1-1, with D unresolved. Germline V CDR1 and CDR2: ENHRY, SYGVKD. The CDR3 has 16 residues. CDR3 protein: CAISESRSGVGTEAFS. CDR3 coding DNA: TGTGCCATCAGTGAGTCGCGTTCAGGCGTGGGCACTGAGGCTTTCTCT.

This clonotype showed up many times. The V and J genes are TRBV6-1 and TRBJ1-2, with a possible D match to TRBD1 (5 bases). Germline assignment: CDR1 MNHNS and CDR2 SASEGT. The CDR3 is made up of 15 amino acids. Between the trimmed V and J ends, which lost 2 bases and 4 bases, there was a span of 14 bases. The CDR3: CASSESGRGGYGYTF. The CDR3 nucleotides read TGTGCCAGCAGTGAATCAGGAAGGGGTGGCTATGGCTACACCTTC.

About this clonotype: Compared with germline, one end of the junction differs, possibly owing to a read error. The chain joins TRBV29-1 to TRBJ1-2; 9 bases map to TRBD1. The CDR3 is 15 residues long. CDR1 and CDR2 (germline): SQVTM, ANQGSEA. Here the CDR3 reads CSAGFHDRGIDEQSF. The CDR3 DNA reads TGCAGCGCTGGATTTCACGACAGGGGGATCGATGAGCAGTCCTTC. Using reference TRBV29-1 and TRBJ1-2 for the parts outside the CDR3, the full variable domain is SAVISQKPSRDICQRGTSLTIQCQVDSQVTMMFWYRQQPGQSLTLIATANQGSEATYESGFVIDKFPISRPNLTFSTLTVSNMSPEDSSIYLCSAGFHDRGIDEQSFGSGTRLTVV.

For the CDR3, the DNA is TGTGCCTCGGCTGAGGTGAGGGGCACAGATACGCAGTATTTT. Its translation is CASAEVRGTDTQYF. This chain connects TRBV4-2 to TRBJ2-3; D perhaps matches TRBD2 (5 bases). The CDR3 is 14 amino acids. Trimming stripped 11 bases from V and 1 base from J, with 16 bases between. CDR1 is LGHNA, CDR2 YNFKEQ, per germline.

The rearrangement links TRBV20-1 to TRBJ2-7, with D perhaps TRBD1 (6 bases). CDR1 is DFQATT and CDR2 is SNEGSKA in the germline V gene (reference sequence). Deletions cut 3 bases from V and 2 bases from J, with 14 bases between. This CDR3 has 14 residues. The CDR3 DNA sequence: TGCAGTGCTAGGGGACAAGGCAGCGCCTACGAGCAGTACTTC. This translates into CSARGQGSAYEQYF.

V usage is TRBV2 and J usage is TRBJ1-2; 9 nucleotides line up with TRBD1. The CDR3 is 16 residues long. The ends lost 3 bases at V and 7 bases at J; junction bases unmatched: 12. The V gene's germline CDR1 is SNHLY and CDR2 FYNNEI. CDR3 amino acids: CASSDPPGQGSSGYTF. The DNA of the CDR3 is TGTGCCAGCAGTGACCCCCCGGGACAGGGAAGTAGTGGCTACACCTTC. The full variable domain, completed using reference TRBV2 and TRBJ1-2, is EPEVTQTPSHQVTQMGQEVILRCVPISNHLYFYWYRQILGQKVEFLVSFYNNEISEKSEIFDDQFSVERPDGSNFTLKIRSTKLEDSAMYFCASSDPPGQGSSGYTFGSGTRLTVV.

The chain combines TRBV7-8 with TRBJ1-2; 8 positions match TRBD1. The CDR3 length is 13 residues. V dropped 6 bases and J dropped 7; count of bases not matched to a gene: 7. Germline V gene lookup returns CDR1 SGHVS and CDR2 FQNEAQ. The CDR3 sequence is CASSLQTGAGYTF. The CDR3 DNA follows: TGTGCCAGCAGTCTTCAGACAGGGGCTGGCTACACCTTC.

With regard to this clonotype: The junction departs from the called germline gene at one end, perhaps through a read error. This rearrangement joins TRBV20-1 to TRBJ2-1; the D is unclear. Germline V gives CDR1 DFQATT, CDR2 SNEGSKA (reference sequence). The CDR3 has 11 amino acids. This CDR3 reads CSARETDPPVF. CDR3 bases: TGCAGTGCTAGAGAAACCGATCCGCCTGTCTTC.

As concerns this clonotype: A read error may be the cause here, since a much bigger clone is one base away. The CDR3 carries no conserved terminal phenylalanine or tryptophan, so it likely arises from a read error. The chain links TRBV30 to TRBJ1-2; no definite D call. Germline-derived CDR1 and CDR2 are GTSNPN and SVGIG (reference sequence). V lost 2 bases and J 6 bases, leaving 16 bases between the germline ends. The CDR3 extends over 14 amino acids. CDR3 amino acids: CAWSPPGRAHGYTL. The CDR3 DNA sequence: TGTGCCTGGAGTCCCCCGGGGAGGGCCCATGGCTACACCCTC.

This clonotype has only a few counts. The chain joins TRBV29-1 to TRBJ1-2; 7 bases fit TRBD1. The V segment lost 6 bases and the J segment 4 bases; nucleotides outside the gene matches: 8. This CDR3 is built from 13 residues. Germline CDR1 reads SQVTM; CDR2 reads ANQGSEA. CDR3 sequence: CSVNRQGSYGYTF. CDR3 sequence (DNA): TGCAGCGTCAACAGACAGGGAAGCTATGGCTACACCTTC.

The table lists this clonotype with a few counts. V and J are TRBV7-9 and TRBJ2-7; no reliable D call. Trimming took off 7 bases at V and 0 bases at J, with 16 bases between the two ends. CDR1 and CDR2 (germline): SEHNR, FQNEAQ (reference sequence). The length of the CDR3 is 15 residues. The CDR3 sequence: CASTKWMGYSYEQYF. The CDR3 region has the DNA TGTGCCAGCACCAAGTGGATGGGGTACTCCTACGAGCAGTACTTC.

This chain joins TRBV5-8 and TRBJ1-1, with unresolved D. The CDR3 totals 14 residues. Trimming removed 6 bases from V and 6 bases from J, with 18 bases in between. Germline loops: CDR1 SGHTS, CDR2 YDEGEE. The CDR3 DNA reads TGTGCCAGCAACCAAGGTCTAGATCGCGCTGAAGCTTTCTTT. It codes for CASNQGLDRAEAFF.

For the CDR3, the DNA is TGTGCCAGCAGCTTAGGGCAGGGGGCGCGGGGAAACACCATATATTTT. It is translated as CASSLGQGARGNTIYF. The chain links TRBV11-3 to TRBJ1-3; 8 nucleotides align to TRBD1. The CDR3 runs to 16 residues. With 1 base clipped from V and 4 bases from J, the junction kept 6 bases outside the gene matches. CDR1 is SGHNT and CDR2 is YENEEA in the germline V gene.

The table lists this clonotype with many counts. The rearrangement joins TRBV6-6 to TRBJ1-1; maybe TRBD1 (5 bases). The germline gives CDR1 MNHNY, CDR2 SVGAGI (reference sequence). V was shortened by 6 bases and J by 3 bases, with 17 bases between the two germline ends. This CDR3 is 15 amino acids long. The CDR3 spells CASRVGDRRYTEAFF. CDR3 DNA sequence: TGTGCCAGCAGGGTGGGGGACCGACGGTACACTGAAGCTTTCTTT.

On this clonotype: This could be a read error, since a much larger clone is one nucleotide away. The chain carries TRBV16 and TRBJ1-1; no definite D call. This CDR3 has 13 amino acids. The germline V gene has CDR1 KGHSY and CDR2 FQNENV. For the CDR3, the DNA is TGTGCCAGCAGCCAATCCGGGAACACTGATGCTTTCTTT. This encodes CASSQSGNTDAFF.

DNA of the CDR3: TGTGCCACCAAGTTAGGGGGGGGCTCCTACGAGCAGTACTTC. Encoded protein: CATKLGGGSYEQYF. The chain uses TRBV7-3 and TRBJ2-7; maybe TRBD2 (7 bases). CDR3 length: 14 amino acids. V lost 10 bases and J lost 0, with 16 bases in between. Germline assignment: CDR1 SGHTA and CDR2 FQGTGA. Full variable domain (outside the CDR3, taken from reference TRBV7-3 and TRBJ2-7): GAGVSQTPSNKVTEKGKYVELRCDPISGHTALYWYRQSLGQGPEFLIYFQGTGAADDSGLPNDRFFAVRPEGSVSTLKIQRTERGDSAVYLCATKLGGGSYEQYFGPGTRLTVT.

The chain carries TRBV7-8 and TRBJ2-1, with D perhaps TRBD1 (6 bases). The V and J ends lost 7 bases and 16 bases respectively, with 29 bases between them. Germline V lookup: CDR1 SGHVS, CDR2 FQNEAQ. The CDR3 is 15 residues long. The CDR3 DNA is TGTGCCAGCACCTCTGACAGGAACGATGACCAGTTCCTCTTCTTC. Amino acids: CASTSDRNDDQFLFF.

J is TRBJ2-3 and V is TRBV5-4; a possible D gene is TRBD2 (6 bases). The CDR3 is made up of 14 amino acids. Trimming took off 2 bases at V and 4 bases at J, with 11 bases between the two ends. Germline lookup yields CDR1 SGHNT and CDR2 YYREEE (reference sequence). As DNA, the CDR3 is TGTGCCAGCAGCTTAGGTGGGGAGGCAGATACGCAGTATTTT. Its protein product is CASSLGGEADTQYF. Based on the CDR3 plus reference TRBV5-4 and TRBJ2-3, the full variable domain is ETGVTQSPTHLIKTRGQQVTLRCSSQSGHNTVSWYQQALGQGPQFIFQYYREEENGRGNFPPRFSGLQFPNYSSELNVNALELDDSALYLCASSLGGEADTQYFGPGTRLTVL.

In regard to this clonotype: The CDR3 does not end in the conserved phenylalanine or tryptophan, so this is likely a read error. No DNA is shown, since the ends of the CDR3 on it are uncertain; the CDR3 is the one TCRdb lists. The chain couples TRBV7-2 to TRBJ2-7; the D call of TRBD1 is as the table states it, not checked on the DNA. The germline gives CDR1 SGHTA, CDR2 FQGNSA. Termini included, the CDR3 measures 13 amino acids. The chain's CDR3 is CASSPGTDGEVNE.

V is TRBV7-2 and J is TRBJ2-2; D not certain. Trimming left V 1 base short and J 5 bases short, with 14 bases between. In germline, CDR1 is SGHTA, CDR2 FQGNSA. The CDR3 runs 16 residues. CDR3 residues: CASSLGMTTETGELFF. The CDR3 DNA sequence: TGTGCCAGCAGCTTAGGGATGACCACGGAAACCGGGGAGCTGTTTTTT. The full variable domain, its missing parts supplied by reference TRBV7-2 and TRBJ2-2, is GAGVSQSPSNKVTEKGKDVELRCDPISGHTALYWYRQSLGQGLEFLIYFQGNSAPDKSGLPSDRFSAERTGGSVSTLTIQRTQQEDSAVYLCASSLGMTTETGELFFGEGSRLTVL.

The CDR3 loop reads CASSEAGGGRYTQYF. The CDR3 coding sequence is TGTGCCAGCAGTGAAGCGGGCGGGGGCAGGTATACGCAGTATTTT. The chain couples TRBV7-8 to TRBJ2-3; TRBD2 might be the D (7 bases). Trimming removed 6 bases at V and 7 bases at J, with 20 bases between. There are 15 residues in the CDR3. Germline V CDR1 and CDR2: SGHVS, FQNEAQ.

Details on this clonotype: At one end, the junction sequence differs from germline, possibly due to a read error. The J gene is TRBJ1-3, the V gene TRBV7-3; possibly TRBD1 for D (6 bases). CDR3 length equals 12 residues. From germline, CDR1 is SGHTA and CDR2 FQGTGA. The CDR3 nucleotides are TGTGCCAGCAATGATCTTGGCAACAGGGTAGCTTTT. Residues: CASNDLGNRVAF. The whole variable domain, filled in from reference TRBV7-3 and TRBJ1-3, reads GAGVSQTPSNKVTEKGKYVELRCDPISGHTALYWYRQSLGQGPEFLIYFQGTGAADDSGLPNDRFFAVRPEGSVSTLKIQRTERGDSAVYLCASNDLGNRVAFGEGSWLTVV.

V and J are TRBV19 and TRBJ2-2; 7 bases are shared with TRBD2. V gave up 9 bases and J gave up 3 bases; unmatched junction bases: 10. CDR1 and CDR2 from the germline V gene are LNHDA and SQIVND (reference sequence). The CDR3 is made up of 15 amino acids. The CDR3 nucleotides read TGTGCCAGCAGCATAGGACGGGGGGACACCGGGGAGCTGTTTTTT. Its protein is CASSIGRGDTGELFF. The whole variable domain, filled in from reference TRBV19 and TRBJ2-2, reads DGGITQSPKYLFRKEGQNVTLSCEQNLNHDAMYWYRQDPGQGLRLIYYSQIVNDFQKGDIAEGYSVSREKKESFPLTVTSAQKNPTAFYLCASSIGRGDTGELFFGEGSRLTVL.

This clonotype was seen ten or more times. The chain joins TRBV5-5 to TRBJ2-2, with a tentative D call TRBD2 (5 bases). The CDR3 covers 15 residues. V lost 0 bases to trimming and J lost 4 bases, with 10 bases between them. Germline V gene lookup returns CDR1 SGHKS and CDR2 YYEKEE (reference sequence). The CDR3: CASSLVGGGTGELFF. The CDR3 bases are TGTGCCAGCAGCTTGGTCGGAGGCGGCACCGGGGAGCTGTTTTTT.

With respect to this clonotype: As the CDR3 is not closed by the conserved phenylalanine or tryptophan, this likely results from a read error. This chain uses TRBV7-2 with TRBJ2-7; a weak D match, TRBD2 (5 bases). The CDR3 consists of 13 residues. The V gene's germline CDR1 is SGHTA and CDR2 FQGNSA. The CDR3 is CARSLRASYEQYS. CDR3 bases: TGTGCCAGAAGCTTGAGGGCGTCCTACGAGCAGTACTCC.

The chain couples TRBV9 to TRBJ1-2, with D tentatively TRBD1 (6 bases). Germline loops: CDR1 SGDLS, CDR2 YYNGEE. Trimming shortened V by 5 bases and J by 5 bases, and 16 bases separated the two germline ends. The CDR3 spans 14 residues. The CDR3 protein is CASSRQVGGYGYTF. Here the CDR3 DNA reads TGTGCCAGCAGTAGACAGGTCGGGGGGTATGGCTACACCTTC.